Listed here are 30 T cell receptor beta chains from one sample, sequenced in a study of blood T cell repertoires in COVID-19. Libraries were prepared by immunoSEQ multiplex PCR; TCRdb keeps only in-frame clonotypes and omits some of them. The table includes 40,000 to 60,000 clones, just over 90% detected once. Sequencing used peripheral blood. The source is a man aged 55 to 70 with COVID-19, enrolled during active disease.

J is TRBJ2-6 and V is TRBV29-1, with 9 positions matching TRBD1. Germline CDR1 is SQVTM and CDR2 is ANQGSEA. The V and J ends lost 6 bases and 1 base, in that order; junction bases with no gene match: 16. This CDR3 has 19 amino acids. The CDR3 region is CSVRTGMGQGGSGANVLTF. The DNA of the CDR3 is TGCAGCGTCCGAACAGGGATGGGACAGGGAGGTTCTGGGGCCAACGTCCTGACTTTC.

DNA for the CDR3: TGTGCCAGCAGCCCCGTGGGGGGGCTTACTGGCTACACCTTC. It specifies CASSPVGGLTGYTF. This chain links TRBV4-2 with TRBJ1-2; D is possibly TRBD1 (6 bases). The V end lost 4 bases, the J end lost 7 bases, and 16 bases lay between the germline ends. The CDR3 extends over 14 amino acids. Germline lookup yields CDR1 LGHNA and CDR2 YNFKEQ.

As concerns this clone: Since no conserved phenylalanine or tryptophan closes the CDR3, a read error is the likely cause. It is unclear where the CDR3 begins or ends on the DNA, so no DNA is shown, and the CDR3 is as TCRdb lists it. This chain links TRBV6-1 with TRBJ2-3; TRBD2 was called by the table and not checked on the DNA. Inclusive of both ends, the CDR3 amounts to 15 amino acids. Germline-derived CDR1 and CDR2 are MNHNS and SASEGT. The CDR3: CASSERETGVYRIVD.

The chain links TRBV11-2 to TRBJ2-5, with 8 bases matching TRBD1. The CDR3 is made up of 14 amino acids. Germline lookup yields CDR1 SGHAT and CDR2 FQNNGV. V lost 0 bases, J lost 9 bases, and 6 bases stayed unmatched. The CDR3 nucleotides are TGTGCCAGCAGCTTAGAAGGCAGGGGGCGACCCCAGTACTTC. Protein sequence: CASSLEGRGRPQYF.

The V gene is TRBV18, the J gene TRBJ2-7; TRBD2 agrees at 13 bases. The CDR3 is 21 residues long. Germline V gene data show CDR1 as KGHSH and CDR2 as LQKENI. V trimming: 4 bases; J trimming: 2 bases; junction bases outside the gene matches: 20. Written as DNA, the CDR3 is TGTGCCAGCTCACGCAGGTTGGGCGAAGAGGGGACTAGCGGGAAACCCTACGAGCAGTACTTC. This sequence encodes CASSRRLGEEGTSGKPYEQYF.

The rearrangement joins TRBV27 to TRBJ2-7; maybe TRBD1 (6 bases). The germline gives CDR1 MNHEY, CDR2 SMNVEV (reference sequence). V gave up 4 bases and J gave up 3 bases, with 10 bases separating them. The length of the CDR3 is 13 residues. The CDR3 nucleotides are TGTGCCAGCAGTTCGGGACACCTCTACGAGCAGTACTTC. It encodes CASSSGHLYEQYF.

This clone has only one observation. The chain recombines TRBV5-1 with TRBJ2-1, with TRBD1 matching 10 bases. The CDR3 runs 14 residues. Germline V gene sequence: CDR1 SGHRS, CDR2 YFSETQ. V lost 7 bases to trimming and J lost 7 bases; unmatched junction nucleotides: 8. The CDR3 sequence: CASAPGQGTNEQFF. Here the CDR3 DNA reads TGCGCCAGCGCCCCGGGACAGGGGACAAATGAGCAGTTCTTC.

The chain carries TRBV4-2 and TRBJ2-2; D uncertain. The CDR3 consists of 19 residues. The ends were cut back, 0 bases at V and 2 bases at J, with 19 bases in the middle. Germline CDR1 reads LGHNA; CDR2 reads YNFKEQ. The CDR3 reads CASSQDRSLIHSNTGELFF. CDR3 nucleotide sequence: TGTGCCAGCAGCCAAGATCGGAGTCTGATACATTCCAACACCGGGGAGCTGTTTTTT.

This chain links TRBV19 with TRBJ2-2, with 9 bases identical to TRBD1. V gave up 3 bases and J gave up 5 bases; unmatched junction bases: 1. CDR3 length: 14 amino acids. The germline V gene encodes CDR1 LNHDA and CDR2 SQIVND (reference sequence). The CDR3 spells CASSIGQGTGELFF. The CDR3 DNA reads TGTGCCAGTAGTATTGGACAGGGGACCGGGGAGCTGTTTTTT.

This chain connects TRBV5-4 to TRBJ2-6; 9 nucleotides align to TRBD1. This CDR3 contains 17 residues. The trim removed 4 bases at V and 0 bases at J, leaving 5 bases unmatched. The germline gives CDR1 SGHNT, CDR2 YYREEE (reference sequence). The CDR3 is CASSAGTGLSGANVLTF. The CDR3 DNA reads TGTGCCAGCAGCGCCGGGACAGGGCTCTCTGGGGCCAACGTCCTGACTTTC.

CDR3 sequence: CASSLEDRGAYEQYF. In nucleotides, the CDR3 is TGCGCCAGCAGCTTGGAGGACAGGGGGGCCTACGAGCAGTACTTC. This rearrangement joins TRBV5-1 to TRBJ2-7; 10 nucleotides agree with TRBD1. Germline loops: CDR1 SGHRS, CDR2 YFSETQ. The J segment lost 2 bases and the V segment lost 0 bases, leaving 2 bases of the junction unmatched. The CDR3 is 15 amino acids.

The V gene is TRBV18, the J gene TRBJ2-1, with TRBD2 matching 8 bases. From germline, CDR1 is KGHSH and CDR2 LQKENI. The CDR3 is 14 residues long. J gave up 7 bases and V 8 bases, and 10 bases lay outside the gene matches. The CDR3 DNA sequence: TGTGCCAGCCCCCTACGGGGGGGTCTGAATGAGCAGTTCTTC. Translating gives CASPLRGGLNEQFF.

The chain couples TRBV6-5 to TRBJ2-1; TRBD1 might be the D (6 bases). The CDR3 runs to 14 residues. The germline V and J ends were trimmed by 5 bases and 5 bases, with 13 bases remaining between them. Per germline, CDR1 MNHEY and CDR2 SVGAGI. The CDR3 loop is CASSKTGTNNEQFF. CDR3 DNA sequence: TGTGCCAGCAGTAAAACCGGGACAAACAATGAGCAGTTCTTC.

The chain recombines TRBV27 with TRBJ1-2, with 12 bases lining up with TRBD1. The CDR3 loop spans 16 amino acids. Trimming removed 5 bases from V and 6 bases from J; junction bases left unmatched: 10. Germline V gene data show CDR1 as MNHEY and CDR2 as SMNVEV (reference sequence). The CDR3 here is CASSPLGQGAANGYTF. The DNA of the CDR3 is TGTGCCAGCAGTCCCCTGGGACAGGGGGCCGCAAATGGCTACACCTTC.

The CDR3 reads CASSLVGRGKADTQYF. The DNA of the CDR3 is TGCGCCAGCAGCTTGGTAGGCAGGGGGAAGGCAGATACGCAGTATTTT. The chain has TRBV5-1 and TRBJ2-3, with 7 positions matching TRBD1. Germline-derived CDR1 and CDR2 are SGHRS and YFSETQ. V lost 0 bases to trimming and J lost 4 bases; unmatched junction nucleotides: 8. The CDR3 is made up of 16 amino acids.

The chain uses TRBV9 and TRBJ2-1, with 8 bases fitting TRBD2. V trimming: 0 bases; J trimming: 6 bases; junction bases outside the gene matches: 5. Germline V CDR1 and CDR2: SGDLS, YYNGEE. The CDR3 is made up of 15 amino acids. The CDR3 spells CASSVDGGAFNEQFF. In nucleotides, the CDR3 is TGTGCCAGCAGCGTAGACGGGGGGGCTTTCAATGAGCAGTTCTTC.

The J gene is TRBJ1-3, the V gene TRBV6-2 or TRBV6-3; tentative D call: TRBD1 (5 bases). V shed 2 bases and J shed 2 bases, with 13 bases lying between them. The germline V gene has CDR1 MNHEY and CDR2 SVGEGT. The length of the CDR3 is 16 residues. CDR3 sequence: CASSYGRTTPGNTIYF. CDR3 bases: TGTGCCAGCAGTTACGGCAGGACAACCCCTGGAAACACCATATATTTT.

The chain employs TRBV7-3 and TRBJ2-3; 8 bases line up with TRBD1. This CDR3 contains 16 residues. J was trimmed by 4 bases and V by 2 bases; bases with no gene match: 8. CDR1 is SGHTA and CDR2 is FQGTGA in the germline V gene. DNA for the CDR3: TGTGCCAGCAGCTTACTGGCAGGGGGCGGATCAGATACGCAGTATTTT. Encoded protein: CASSLLAGGGSDTQYF.

The CDR3 loop is CASINGYGYTF. In DNA, the CDR3 is TGTGCCAGCATTAACGGGTATGGCTACACCTTC. The chain couples TRBV21-1 to TRBJ1-2. TRBV21-1 is flagged as a pseudogene. The CDR3 consists of 11 residues.

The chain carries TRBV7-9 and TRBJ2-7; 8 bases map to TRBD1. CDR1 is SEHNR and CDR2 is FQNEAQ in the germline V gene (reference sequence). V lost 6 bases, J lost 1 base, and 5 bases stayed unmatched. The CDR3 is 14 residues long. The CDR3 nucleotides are TGTGCCAGCAGGGACAGGGATACGTCCTACGAGCAGTACTTC. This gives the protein CASRDRDTSYEQYF.

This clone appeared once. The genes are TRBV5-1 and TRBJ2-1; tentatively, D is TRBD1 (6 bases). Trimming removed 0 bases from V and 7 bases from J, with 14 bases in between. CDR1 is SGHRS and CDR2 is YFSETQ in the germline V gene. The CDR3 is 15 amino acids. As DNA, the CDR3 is TGCGCCAGCAGCTTGGTGGACAGCCTTTTTAATGAGCAGTTCTTC. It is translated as CASSLVDSLFNEQFF.

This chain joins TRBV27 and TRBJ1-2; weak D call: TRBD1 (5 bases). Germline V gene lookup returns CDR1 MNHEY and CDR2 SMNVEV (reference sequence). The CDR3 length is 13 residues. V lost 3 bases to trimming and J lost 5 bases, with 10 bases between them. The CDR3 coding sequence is TGTGCCAGCAGTTTCTTCCAGGGATATGGCTACACCTTC. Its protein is CASSFFQGYGYTF.

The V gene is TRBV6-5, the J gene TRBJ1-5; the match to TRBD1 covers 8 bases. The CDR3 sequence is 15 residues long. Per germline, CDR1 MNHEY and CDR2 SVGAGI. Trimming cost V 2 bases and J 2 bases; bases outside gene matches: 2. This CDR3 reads CASSYDRGGNQPQHF. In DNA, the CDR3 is TGTGCCAGCAGTTACGACAGGGGAGGCAATCAGCCCCAGCATTTT.

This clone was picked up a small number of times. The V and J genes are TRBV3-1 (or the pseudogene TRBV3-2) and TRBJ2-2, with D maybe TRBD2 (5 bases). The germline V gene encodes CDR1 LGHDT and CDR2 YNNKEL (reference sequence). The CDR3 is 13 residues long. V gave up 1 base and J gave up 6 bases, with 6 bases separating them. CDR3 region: CASSQVSAGELFF. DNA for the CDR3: TGTGCCAGCAGCCAAGTTAGCGCCGGGGAGCTGTTTTTT.

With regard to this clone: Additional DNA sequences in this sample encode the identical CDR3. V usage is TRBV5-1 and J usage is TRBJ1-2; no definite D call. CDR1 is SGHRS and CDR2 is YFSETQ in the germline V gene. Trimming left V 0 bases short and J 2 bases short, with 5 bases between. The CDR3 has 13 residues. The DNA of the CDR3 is TGCGCCAGCAGCTTGGCAGTCAACTATGGCTACACCTTC. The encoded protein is CASSLAVNYGYTF.

The CDR3 loop reads CASSARQGARETQYF. CDR3 in DNA: TGTGCCAGCAGTGCTCGACAGGGGGCACGGGAGACCCAGTACTTC. The chain uses TRBV2 and TRBJ2-5; 10 positions agree with TRBD1. Trimming at V came to 4 bases and at J to 5 bases, leaving 7 bases not matched to a gene. CDR3 length equals 15 residues. CDR1 and CDR2 from the germline V gene are SNHLY and FYNNEI.

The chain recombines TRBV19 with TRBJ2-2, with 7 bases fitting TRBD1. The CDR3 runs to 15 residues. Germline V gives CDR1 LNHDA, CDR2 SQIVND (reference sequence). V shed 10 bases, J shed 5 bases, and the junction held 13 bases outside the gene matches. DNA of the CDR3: TGTGCCACCCACCTTGGACAGGTGCTTACCGGGGAGCTGTTTTTT. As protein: CATHLGQVLTGELFF.

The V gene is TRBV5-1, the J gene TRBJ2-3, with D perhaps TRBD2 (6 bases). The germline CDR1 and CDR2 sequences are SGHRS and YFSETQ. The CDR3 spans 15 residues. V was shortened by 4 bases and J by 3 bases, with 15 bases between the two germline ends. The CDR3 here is CASSTGSAGTDTQYF. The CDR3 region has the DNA TGCGCCAGCAGCACCGGGAGTGCCGGAACAGATACGCAGTATTTT.

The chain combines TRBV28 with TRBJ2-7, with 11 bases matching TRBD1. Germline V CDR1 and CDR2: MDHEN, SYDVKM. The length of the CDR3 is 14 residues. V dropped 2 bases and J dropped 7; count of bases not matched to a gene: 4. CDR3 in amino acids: CASSLGQGAREQYF. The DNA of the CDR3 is TGTGCCAGCAGTTTAGGACAGGGGGCGAGGGAGCAGTACTTC.

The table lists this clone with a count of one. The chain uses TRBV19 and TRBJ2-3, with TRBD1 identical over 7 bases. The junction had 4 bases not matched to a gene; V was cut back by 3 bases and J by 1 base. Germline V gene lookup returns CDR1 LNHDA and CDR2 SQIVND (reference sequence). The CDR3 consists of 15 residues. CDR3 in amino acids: CASSIEGARTDTQYF. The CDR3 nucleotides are TGTGCCAGTAGTATTGAGGGGGCCCGCACAGATACGCAGTATTTT.